This entry is about one TCR beta chain. Germline CDR1 and CDR2: LGHNA and YSLEER. Trimming pared 4 bases from V and 4 bases from J, leaving 16 bases between. CDR3 length: 15 residues. The time point: blood 2 weeks post-SBRT. Documented treatment: 15 Gy SBRT to primary tumor, nephrectomy 4 weeks later. This entry comes from a study of radiation and T cells in renal cell carcinoma. The protocol was immunoSEQ multiplex PCR, while the TCRdb copy is restricted to in-frame clones and leaves out a portion. The sample contains tens of thousands of clones, 65% to 90% of which appear only once. This sequence joins TRBV4-3 and TRBJ1-2; maybe TRBD1 (5 bases). The sample consisted of blood, taken from a patient whose treatment included radiotherapy and nephrectomy. The receptor's source is a woman between 50 and 59 years old with renal cell carcinoma. The CDR3 loop reads CASSPGLGGGYGYTF. The CDR3, as DNA: TGCGCCAGCAGCCCGGGGCTCGGGGGGGGCTATGGCTACACCTTC.